Shown below are 15 T cell receptor beta chains from a single sample sequenced in a study of cytomegalovirus exposure and HLA in healthy donors. PCR primers comprised 60 Vbeta and 13 Jbeta primers. Profiling relied on immunoSEQ multiplex PCR, and the TCRdb table lists in-frame clones only, not all of them. The table lists about 120,000 clones, 65% to 90% of them singletons. Material for sequencing was PBMCs. The receptors shown here come from a woman aged 40 to 49 in good health and CMV-seronegative.

This chain links TRBV28 with TRBJ1-1; the D is unclear. Germline assignment: CDR1 MDHEN and CDR2 SYDVKM. This CDR3 is 14 amino acids long. The germline V and J ends were trimmed by 8 bases and 4 bases, with 17 bases remaining between them. CDR3 DNA: TGTGCCAGCGTGGCGATACGCGGGGTCACTGAAGCTTTCTTT. It translates to CASVAIRGVTEAFF.

The J gene is TRBJ1-1, the V gene TRBV7-9; 7 bases line up with TRBD1. V trimming: 4 bases; J trimming: 0 bases; junction bases outside the gene matches: 5. Germline CDR1 is SEHNR and CDR2 is FQNEAQ (reference sequence). The CDR3 has 15 residues. The CDR3, as DNA: TGTGCCAGCAGCTATTCCGGGACAGTGAACACTGAAGCTTTCTTT. Protein: CASSYSGTVNTEAFF.

This clone was recorded a few times. The chain links TRBV7-9 to TRBJ2-7; tentative D call: TRBD2 (5 bases). V was clipped by 1 base and J by 2 bases, with 12 bases between them. This CDR3 spans 15 amino acids. Germline assignment: CDR1 SEHNR and CDR2 FQNEAQ (reference sequence). This CDR3 reads CASSLGVANAYEQYF. In DNA, the CDR3 is TGTGCCAGCAGCTTAGGGGTAGCGAACGCCTACGAGCAGTACTTC.

CDR3 nucleotide sequence: TGCGCCAGCAGTGAGCGGGACACCGGGGAGCTGTTTTTT. Its protein is CASSERDTGELFF. The chain joins TRBV10-1 to TRBJ2-2; D is unclear. Germline V gene lookup returns CDR1 WNHNN and CDR2 SYGVQD (reference sequence). This CDR3 comprises 13 residues. V was trimmed by 2 bases and J by 3 bases, leaving 4 bases between them.

CDR3 sequence: CASSSIRSGRVDTQYF. The CDR3 DNA follows: TGTGCCAGCAGCTCAATACGGAGCGGGAGAGTGGATACGCAGTATTTT. The genes are TRBV27 and TRBJ2-3; 8 bases fit TRBD2. The germline CDR1 and CDR2 sequences are MNHEY and SMNVEV (reference sequence). V lost 6 bases, J lost 6 bases, and 14 bases stayed unmatched. This CDR3 has 16 amino acids.

This clone was seen a single time. The gene calls are TRBV19 and TRBJ1-2; perhaps TRBD1 as D (6 bases). Germline values: CDR1 LNHDA, CDR2 SQIVND (reference sequence). V lost 0 bases to trimming and J lost 2 bases, with 7 bases between them. The length of the CDR3 is 14 residues. The CDR3 spells CASSIEQGNYGYTF. In DNA, the CDR3 is TGTGCCAGTAGTATAGAACAGGGCAACTATGGCTACACCTTC.

This chain joins TRBV7-9 and TRBJ2-7; maybe TRBD2 (7 bases). Trimming took 3 bases from V and 3 from J, leaving 15 bases between them. The CDR3 is made up of 15 amino acids. Germline-derived CDR1 and CDR2 are SEHNR and FQNEAQ (reference sequence). The CDR3: CASSLGEGGYYEQYF. DNA of the CDR3: TGTGCCAGCAGCTTGGGGGAGGGGGGCTACTACGAGCAGTACTTC.

Turning to this clone: Other DNA sequences in this specimen translate into the identical CDR3. This chain uses TRBV7-9 with TRBJ1-1; the D is unclear. V was trimmed by 2 bases and J by 2 bases, leaving 6 bases between them. The CDR3 contains 13 residues. CDR1 and CDR2 (germline): SEHNR, FQNEAQ (reference sequence). The CDR3 region is CASSLSGNTEAFF. The DNA of the CDR3 is TGTGCCAGCAGCTTAAGCGGAAACACTGAAGCTTTCTTT.

The chain couples TRBV7-9 to TRBJ2-2; no definite D call. The CDR3 is made up of 16 amino acids. CDR1 and CDR2 from the germline V gene are SEHNR and FQNEAQ (reference sequence). With 3 bases removed from V and 5 bases from J, the gap between germline ends came to 16 bases. Here the CDR3 reads CASSFVSGLVTGELFF. The CDR3 bases are TGTGCCAGCAGCTTCGTATCGGGTCTAGTGACCGGGGAGCTGTTTTTT.

V usage is TRBV9 and J usage is TRBJ2-3; no clear D. Germline lookup yields CDR1 SGDLS and CDR2 YYNGEE. V lost 4 bases and J 6 bases, leaving 15 bases between the germline ends. The CDR3 is 14 amino acids. In DNA form, the CDR3 reads TGTGCCAGCAGCCCCCGTCTTTTGCGGGATACGCAGTATTTT. Its translation: CASSPRLLRDTQYF.

V is TRBV19 and J is TRBJ2-2, with TRBD1 identical over 9 bases. V was pared by 3 bases and J by 7 bases, with 6 bases of the junction left unmatched. The CDR3 length is 15 residues. Germline V CDR1 and CDR2: LNHDA, SQIVND (reference sequence). In nucleotides, the CDR3 is TGTGCCAGTAGTATCCCAGGACAGGGGAGCGGGGAGCTGTTTTTT. It codes for CASSIPGQGSGELFF.

This clone was observed a single time. The chain couples TRBV19 to TRBJ1-4; unclear D gene. The germline gives CDR1 LNHDA, CDR2 SQIVND (reference sequence). V was trimmed by 1 base and J by 8 bases, leaving 8 bases between them. The CDR3 contains 13 residues. CDR3 amino acids: CASSIGRGEKLFF. CDR3 sequence (DNA): TGTGCCAGTAGTATAGGTCGGGGAGAAAAACTGTTTTTT.

The rearrangement links TRBV15 to TRBJ2-4; tentatively, D is TRBD1 (7 bases). There are 16 residues in the CDR3. Germline values: CDR1 LNHNV, CDR2 YYDKDF (reference sequence). Trimming removed 0 bases from V and 1 base from J, with 10 bases in between. The CDR3 DNA sequence: TGTGCCACCAGCAGAGAGGAGGGGGCGGCCAAAAACATTCAGTACTTC. Its protein is CATSREEGAAKNIQYF.

The chain has TRBV6-1 and TRBJ2-2; D is unclear. The CDR3 runs to 18 residues. V was pared by 2 bases and J by 0 bases, with 16 bases between. From germline, CDR1 is MNHNS and CDR2 SASEGT. Here the CDR3 reads CASSEPYLRQSNTGELFF. CDR3 sequence (DNA): TGTGCCAGCAGTGAACCATATCTCCGTCAGTCGAACACCGGGGAGCTGTTTTTT.

The CDR3 bases are TGCGCCAGCAGCGGCGGGAGCCATGAGCAGTTCTTC. Residues: CASSGGSHEQFF. The genes are TRBV10-2 and TRBJ2-1; 7 positions match TRBD2. Trimming at V came to 6 bases and at J to 8 bases, leaving 4 bases not matched to a gene. The CDR3 runs to 12 residues. CDR1 and CDR2 (germline): WSHSY, SAAADI.